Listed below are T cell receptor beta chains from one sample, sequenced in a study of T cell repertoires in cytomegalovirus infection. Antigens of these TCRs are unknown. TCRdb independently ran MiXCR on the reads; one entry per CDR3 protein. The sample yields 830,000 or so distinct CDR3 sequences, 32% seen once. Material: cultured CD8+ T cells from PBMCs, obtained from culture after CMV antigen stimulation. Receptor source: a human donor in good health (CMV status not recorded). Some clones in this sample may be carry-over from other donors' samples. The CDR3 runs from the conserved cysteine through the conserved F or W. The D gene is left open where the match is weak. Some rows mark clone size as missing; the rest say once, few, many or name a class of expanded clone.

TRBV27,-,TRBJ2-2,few,CASSLSFSMTGLFF,TGTGCCAGCAGTTTATCTTTTTCCATGACAGGGCTGTTTTTT
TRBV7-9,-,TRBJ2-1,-,CASSLVRGLAEANEQFF,TGTGCCAGCAGCTTAGTGCGTGGTCTAGCAGAAGCCAATGAGCAGTTCTTC
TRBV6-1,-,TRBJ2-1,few,CASSGPLAPSYNEQFF,TGTGCCAGCAGTGGGCCCCTAGCGCCAAGCTACAATGAGCAGTTCTTC
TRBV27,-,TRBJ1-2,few,CASSLSVAEGEGYTF,TGTGCCAGCAGTTTATCGGTCGCCGAGGGGGAGGGCTACACCTTC
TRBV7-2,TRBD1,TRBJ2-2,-,CASSLGTGLSGELFF,TGTGCCAGCAGCTTAGGGACAGGCCTTTCCGGGGAGCTGTTTTTT
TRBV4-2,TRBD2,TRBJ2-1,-,CASSQDRGTSGGVAPGEQFF,TGTGCCAGCAGCCAAGATAGAGGGACTAGCGGGGGGGTTGCTCCAGGGGAGCAGTTCTTC
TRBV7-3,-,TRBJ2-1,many,CASSPQRTSPGEQFF,TGTGCCAGCAGCCCCCAGCGGACCTCTCCAGGGGAGCAGTTCTTC
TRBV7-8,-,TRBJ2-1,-,CASSFLQDEQFF,TGTGCCAGCAGCTTCCTGCAGGATGAGCAGTTCTTC
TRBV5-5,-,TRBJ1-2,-,CASSLEAGDFGYTF,TGTGCCAGCAGCTTGGAAGCAGGGGACTTTGGCTACACCTTC
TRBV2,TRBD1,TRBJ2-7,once,CASSELGQVVYEQYF,TGTGCCAGCAGTGAACTCGGACAGGTGGTCTACGAGCAGTACTTC
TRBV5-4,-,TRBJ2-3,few,CASSLAEDSTDTQYF,TGTGCCAGCAGCTTGGCCGAGGACAGCACAGATACGCAGTATTTT
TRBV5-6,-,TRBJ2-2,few,CASSFISTTGELFF,TGTGCCAGCAGCTTCATCAGCACTACCGGGGAGCTGTTTTTT
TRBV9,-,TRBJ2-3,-,CASAEDGSTDTQYF,TGTGCCAGCGCGGAGGATGGGAGCACAGATACGCAGTATTTT
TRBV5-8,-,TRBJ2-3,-,CASSPGRWKTDTQYF,TGTGCCAGCAGCCCAGGACGGTGGAAGACAGATACGCAGTATTTT
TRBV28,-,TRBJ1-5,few,CASSPLLSNQPQHF,TGTGCCAGCAGCCCCCTTTTAAGCAATCAGCCCCAGCATTTT
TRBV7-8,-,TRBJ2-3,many,CASSHREGTSTDTQYF,TGTGCCAGCAGCCACCGAGAGGGGACCTCCACAGATACGCAGTATTTT
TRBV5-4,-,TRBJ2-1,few,CASSLSRVSYNEQFF,TGTGCCAGCAGCTTGAGCAGGGTCTCCTACAATGAGCAGTTCTTC
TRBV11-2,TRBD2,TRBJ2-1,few,CASSLDTGVIAGARRLQFF,TGTGCCAGCAGCTTAGATACGGGAGTAATAGCGGGGGCCCGAAGGTTGCAGTTCTTC
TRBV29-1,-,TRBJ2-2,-,CSVEDSARVPGELFF,TGCAGCGTTGAAGATTCGGCCAGGGTCCCCGGGGAGCTGTTTTTT
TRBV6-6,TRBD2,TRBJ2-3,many,CASRPGGKRGVDTQYF,TGTGCCAGCAGACCTGGGGGAAAGCGGGGGGTTGATACGCAGTATTTT
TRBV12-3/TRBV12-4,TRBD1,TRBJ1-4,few,CASSFVPGQGPTNEKLFF,TGTGCCAGCAGTTTCGTCCCGGGACAGGGACCAACTAATGAAAAACTGTTTTTT
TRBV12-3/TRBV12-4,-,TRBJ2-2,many,CASPPPGQNTGELFF,TGTGCCAGCCCGCCTCCGGGACAGAACACCGGGGAGCTGTTTTTT
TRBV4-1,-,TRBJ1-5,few,CASSGVEGAGNQPQHF,TGCGCCAGCAGCGGGGTGGAGGGCGCCGGCAATCAGCCCCAGCATTTT
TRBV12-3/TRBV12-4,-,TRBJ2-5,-,CASSLPGGWETQYF,TGTGCCAGCAGTTTACCGGGGGGCTGGGAGACCCAGTACTTC
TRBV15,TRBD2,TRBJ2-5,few,CATSRLEGGGAKETQYF,TGTGCCACCAGCAGATTAGAGGGCGGGGGGGCGAAAGAGACCCAGTACTTC
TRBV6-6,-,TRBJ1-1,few,CASKRETEAFF,TGTGCCAGCAAACGAGAAACTGAAGCTTTCTTT
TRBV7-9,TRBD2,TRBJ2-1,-,CASRYSGARYNEQFF,TGTGCCAGCAGGTATAGCGGGGCGCGGTACAATGAGCAGTTCTTC
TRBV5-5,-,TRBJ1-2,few,CASFPGTANGYTF,TGTGCCAGCTTCCCCGGCACAGCAAATGGCTACACCTTC
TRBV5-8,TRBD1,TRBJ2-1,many,CASSSHGDRGNEQFF,TGTGCCAGCAGTTCACATGGGGACAGGGGGAACGAGCAGTTCTTC
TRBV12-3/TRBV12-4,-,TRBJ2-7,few,CASSPRMYEQYF,TGTGCCAGCAGTCCACGAATGTACGAGCAGTACTTC
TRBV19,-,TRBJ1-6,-,CASSENRYNSPLHF,TGTGCCAGTAGCGAGAACCGTTATAATTCACCCCTCCACTTT
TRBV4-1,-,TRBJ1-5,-,CASSQGVVDQPQHF,TGCGCCAGCAGCCAAGGAGTGGTGGATCAGCCCCAGCATTTT
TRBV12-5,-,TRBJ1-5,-,CLGQPQHF,TGCCTTGGGCAACCCCAGCATTTT